Sequencing of this T cell receptor beta chain was carried out in a study of spatial heterogeneity in lung cancer. This clonotype was counted many times. V lost 1 base to trimming and J lost 4 bases; unmatched junction nucleotides: 7. The CDR3 is made up of 16 amino acids. Germline-derived CDR1 and CDR2 are SGHVS and FQNEAQ. As for time point: blood at routine non-recurrence follow-up after resection. Frozen PBMC, nontumor lung or tumor provided whole RNA, which was sequenced unsorted. TCRdb reprocessed the 5' RACE reads with MiXCR, giving one entry per CDR3 protein. The table records tens of thousands of distinct CDR3 sequences, roughly 5.7% of them present only once.

V usage is TRBV7-8 and J usage is TRBJ2-1; 7 bases map to TRBD2. The TCR was taken from a female donor with early-stage non-small cell lung cancer. Specimen: PBMCs, collected at follow-up. CDR3 sequence (DNA): TGTGCCAGCAGCTTAGAGAGCCCTAGCGGTTACAATGAGCAGTTCTTC. This translates into CASSLESPSGYNEQFF.